The rows below give T cell receptor beta chains drawn from one sample of a study of T-cell reconstitution after alpha-beta-depleted transplantation in children. TCRdb re-analysed the PCR reads in MiXCR, keeping a single row per CDR3 protein. Among approximately 1,000,000 distinct CDR3 sequences listed, about 30% were seen once. The sequences come from PBMCs, mostly from graft donor cells, collected 360 days after TCRalphabeta/CD19-depleted stem cell transplant. These receptors came from a boy less than two years old who had a stem cell transplant for SCID, so the T cells may come from the graft donor. The CDR3 runs from the conserved cysteine through the conserved F or W. The order of the fields is clone size, J gene, V gene, D gene, CDR3 protein, CDR3 DNA. D genes are given only for firm matches. Not all rows give a size; the values are once, few, many and, for expanded clones, a class.

- TRBJ2-7 TRBV28 - CASSFLDRPYEQYF TGTGCCAGCAGTTTCCTGGACAGACCCTACGAGCAGTACTTC
- TRBJ1-2 TRBV6-5 - CASSYSASAYNYGYTF TGTGCCAGCAGTTATTCGGCCAGCGCCTATAACTATGGCTACACCTTC
- TRBJ2-6 TRBV7-2 TRBD1 CASSPRDRITGANVLTF TGTGCCAGCAGCCCCCGGGACAGAATCACTGGGGCCAACGTCCTGACTTTC
- TRBJ1-1 TRBV6-1 - CASTLTGISTEAFF TGTGCCAGCACACTGACAGGAATCTCCACTGAAGCTTTCTTT
few TRBJ2-5 TRBV3-1 - CASQGRGQETQYF TGTGCCAGCCAGGGCAGGGGCCAAGAGACCCAGTACTTC
- TRBJ2-1 TRBV7-2 TRBD2 CASSLGVSGVGFF TGTGCCAGCAGCTTAGGGGTTAGCGGGGTAGGGTTCTTC
- TRBJ2-7 TRBV6-5 - CASSYSRGESSYEQYF TGTGCCAGCAGTTACTCGAGGGGAGAGAGCTCCTACGAGCAGTACTTC
few TRBJ1-5 TRBV6-1 - CASTPQAGAQQPQHF TGTGCCAGCACCCCCCAAGCAGGGGCTCAGCAGCCCCAGCATTTT
many TRBJ2-3 TRBV6-5 TRBD2 CASSYSNLAGEGTDTQYF TGTGCCAGCAGTTACTCGAATCTAGCGGGGGAGGGTACAGATACGCAGTATTTT
few TRBJ1-2 TRBV18 - CASSPPRANYGYTF TGTGCCAGCTCACCACCCAGAGCTAACTATGGCTACACCTTC
- TRBJ2-1 TRBV25-1 - CAFLLYNEQFF TGTGCGTTCCTCCTTTACAATGAGCAGTTCTTC
few TRBJ2-7 TRBV7-2 TRBD1 CASSFTGTEPYEQYF TGTGCCAGCAGCTTCACCGGGACAGAGCCTTACGAGCAGTACTTC
- TRBJ2-1 TRBV2 - CARQGYSYNEQFF TGTGCCAGACAGGGTTATTCCTACAATGAGCAGTTCTTC
- TRBJ2-7 TRBV4-3 TRBD1 CASSQDARGQAYEQYF TGCGCCAGCAGCCAAGATGCAAGGGGACAGGCCTACGAGCAGTACTTC
once TRBJ1-5 TRBV5-1 - CASSLDGVTNQPQHF TGCGCCAGCAGCTTGGATGGGGTAACCAATCAGCCCCAGCATTTT
- TRBJ2-3 TRBV5-1 - CASSLGPSSDTQYF TGCGCCAGCAGCCTCGGGCCCTCCTCAGATACGCAGTATTTT
- TRBJ2-3 TRBV25-1 TRBD2 CASSPTLGRGGTDTQYF TGTGCCAGCAGTCCAACCTTGGGCCGGGGGGGCACAGATACGCAGTATTTT
- TRBJ2-3 TRBV5-1 TRBD1 CASSSGTALSTDTQYF TGCGCCAGCAGCTCAGGGACAGCCTTAAGCACAGATACGCAGTATTTT
- TRBJ2-7 TRBV4-3 TRBD1 CASSQVAGQGYEQYF TGCGCCAGCAGCCAAGTCGCGGGACAGGGATACGAGCAGTACTTC
- TRBJ2-1 TRBV5-1 - CASSLAGRAPLNEQFF TGCGCCAGCAGCTTGGCAGGGCGGGCACCCCTAAATGAGCAGTTCTTC
few TRBJ2-4 TRBV29-1 - CSAGGVAKNIQYF TGCAGCGCCGGAGGGGTTGCCAAAAACATTCAGTACTTC
- TRBJ1-1 TRBV12-3/TRBV12-4 TRBD1 CASSPRQGRMGLNTEAFF TGTGCCAGCAGTCCCAGACAGGGTCGTATGGGGCTGAACACTGAAGCTTTCTTT
few TRBJ2-1 TRBV10-3 - CAISDIPFRRRDNEQFF TGTGCCATCAGTGATATCCCATTTCGTAGGAGGGACAATGAGCAGTTCTTC